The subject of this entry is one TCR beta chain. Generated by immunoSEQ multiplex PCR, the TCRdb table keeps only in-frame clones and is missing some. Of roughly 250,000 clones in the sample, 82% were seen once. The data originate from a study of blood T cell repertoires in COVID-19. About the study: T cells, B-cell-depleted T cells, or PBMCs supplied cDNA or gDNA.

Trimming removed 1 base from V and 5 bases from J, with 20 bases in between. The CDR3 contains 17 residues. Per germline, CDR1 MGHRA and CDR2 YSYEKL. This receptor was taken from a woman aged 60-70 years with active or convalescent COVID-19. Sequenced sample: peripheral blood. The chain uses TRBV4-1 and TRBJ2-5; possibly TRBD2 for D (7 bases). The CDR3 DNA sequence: TGCGCCAGCAGCCAAGCGTTGGGGGCGGGGGTCGGGGAGACCCAGTACTTC. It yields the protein CASSQALGAGVGETQYF.